A selection of T cell receptor beta chains follows, all from one sample in a study of control samples from healthy donors and cancer patients. The protocol was immunoSEQ multiplex PCR, while the TCRdb copy is restricted to in-frame clones and leaves out a portion. The repertoire holds 130,000 to 150,000 clones, with approximately 94% as singletons. Input material: blood. The receptors come from a man aged 18-30 years in good health. Both conserved end residues are part of each CDR3. The order of the fields is clone size, J gene, D gene, V gene, CDR3 protein, CDR3 DNA. D genes are given only for firm matches. Clone size is stated in some rows and not others, as once, few, many or a class when expanded.

clone size: NA
J gene: TRBJ2-7
D gene: NA
V gene: TRBV7-6
CDR3 protein: CASSLASPYEQYF
CDR3 DNA: TGTGCCAGCAGCTTAGCGTCTCCCTACGAGCAGTACTTC

clone size: NA
J gene: TRBJ2-7
D gene: NA
V gene: TRBV11-1
CDR3 protein: CASSLTDEQYF
CDR3 DNA: TGTGCCAGCAGCCTGACGGACGAGCAGTACTTC

clone size: NA
J gene: TRBJ2-7
D gene: NA
V gene: TRBV28
CDR3 protein: CASSPRRYEQYF
CDR3 DNA: TGTGCCAGCAGCCCCCGTAGGTACGAGCAGTACTTC

clone size: NA
J gene: TRBJ1-1
D gene: TRBD1
V gene: TRBV19
CDR3 protein: CASSRIRDRDGDEAFF
CDR3 DNA: TGTGCCAGTAGTAGGATCCGGGACAGGGATGGGGATGAAGCTTTCTTT

clone size: NA
J gene: TRBJ1-4
D gene: NA
V gene: TRBV19
CDR3 protein: CASSRTDGTTNEKLFF
CDR3 DNA: TGTGCCAGTAGTAGGACGGACGGGACAACTAATGAAAAACTGTTTTTT

clone size: NA
J gene: TRBJ2-7
D gene: NA
V gene: TRBV29-1
CDR3 protein: CSAGGRELYEQYF
CDR3 DNA: TGCAGCGCTGGGGGGCGGGAGCTCTACGAGCAGTACTTC

clone size: NA
J gene: TRBJ1-2
D gene: NA
V gene: TRBV12-3/TRBV12-4
CDR3 protein: CASSRTPNYGYTF
CDR3 DNA: TGTGCCAGCAGTCGGACACCTAACTATGGCTACACCTTC

clone size: NA
J gene: TRBJ2-1
D gene: TRBD2
V gene: TRBV10-3
CDR3 protein: CAISDGAGANEQFF
CDR3 DNA: TGTGCCATCAGTGATGGAGCGGGAGCCAATGAGCAGTTCTTC

clone size: NA
J gene: TRBJ2-1
D gene: NA
V gene: TRBV3-1/TRBV3-2
CDR3 protein: CASSNTVLSPFF
CDR3 DNA: TGTGCCAGCAGTAACACGGTACTGAGTCCGTTCTTC

clone size: NA
J gene: TRBJ2-7
D gene: NA
V gene: TRBV24-1
CDR3 protein: CATSCGGRGGTYEQYF
CDR3 DNA: TGTGCCACCAGTTGCGGGGGCAGAGGCGGGACCTACGAGCAGTACTTC

clone size: NA
J gene: TRBJ2-7
D gene: TRBD1
V gene: TRBV27
CDR3 protein: CASRHTGGDAEQYF
CDR3 DNA: TGTGCCAGCAGACATACAGGGGGCGACGCCGAGCAGTACTTC

clone size: NA
J gene: TRBJ1-4
D gene: NA
V gene: TRBV5-5
CDR3 protein: CASAILGGKLFF
CDR3 DNA: TGTGCCAGCGCCATCCTGGGGGGAAAACTGTTTTTT

clone size: NA
J gene: TRBJ1-5
D gene: TRBD1
V gene: TRBV29-1
CDR3 protein: CSVRTGNSNQPQHF
CDR3 DNA: TGCAGCGTAAGGACAGGGAACAGCAATCAGCCCCAGCATTTT

clone size: few
J gene: TRBJ2-1
D gene: NA
V gene: TRBV7-9
CDR3 protein: CASSFRWSSYNEQFF
CDR3 DNA: TGTGCCAGCAGCTTTCGTTGGAGCTCCTACAATGAGCAGTTCTTC

clone size: NA
J gene: TRBJ2-3
D gene: NA
V gene: TRBV9
CDR3 protein: CASSRWGEGDTQYF
CDR3 DNA: TGTGCCAGCAGCCGTTGGGGAGAGGGGGATACGCAGTATTTT

clone size: NA
J gene: TRBJ2-7
D gene: TRBD1
V gene: TRBV5-1
CDR3 protein: CASSPRTGFYEQYF
CDR3 DNA: TGCGCCAGCAGCCCGCGGACAGGGTTCTACGAGCAGTACTTC

clone size: NA
J gene: TRBJ1-4
D gene: TRBD1
V gene: TRBV2
CDR3 protein: CASSWEGARKLFF
CDR3 DNA: TGTGCCAGCAGTTGGGAGGGGGCCAGAAAACTGTTTTTT

clone size: NA
J gene: TRBJ1-1
D gene: NA
V gene: TRBV5-4
CDR3 protein: CASSVDRLTEAFF
CDR3 DNA: TGTGCCAGCAGCGTCGACAGGTTGACTGAAGCTTTCTTT

clone size: NA
J gene: TRBJ1-5
D gene: NA
V gene: TRBV27
CDR3 protein: CASSSYSKTLNQPQHF
CDR3 DNA: TGTGCCAGCAGTTCGTATTCAAAAACGCTCAATCAGCCCCAGCATTTT

clone size: NA
J gene: TRBJ1-2
D gene: TRBD1
V gene: TRBV7-2
CDR3 protein: CASSTGRRVGYTF
CDR3 DNA: TGTGCCTCTTCGACAGGGAGGAGAGTTGGCTACACCTTC

clone size: NA
J gene: TRBJ2-7
D gene: TRBD1
V gene: TRBV6-2/TRBV6-3
CDR3 protein: CASSYAIPGQGTYEQYF
CDR3 DNA: TGTGCCAGCAGTTACGCAATCCCGGGACAGGGGACCTACGAGCAGTACTTC

clone size: NA
J gene: TRBJ2-4
D gene: NA
V gene: TRBV4-2
CDR3 protein: CASSQERGGPDIQYF
CDR3 DNA: TGTGCCAGCAGCCAAGAGAGGGGGGGCCCGGACATTCAGTACTTC

clone size: NA
J gene: TRBJ1-1
D gene: NA
V gene: TRBV10-3
CDR3 protein: CAIRTRAENTEAFF
CDR3 DNA: TGTGCCATCAGGACTCGGGCCGAGAACACTGAAGCTTTCTTT

clone size: NA
J gene: TRBJ1-2
D gene: NA
V gene: TRBV3-1/TRBV3-2
CDR3 protein: CASSLREVGGYTF
CDR3 DNA: TGTGCCAGCAGCCTAAGGGAGGTGGGTGGCTACACCTTC

clone size: NA
J gene: TRBJ1-1
D gene: NA
V gene: TRBV28
CDR3 protein: CASSSPGVQSEAFF
CDR3 DNA: TGTGCCAGCAGTTCCCCCGGGGTCCAATCTGAAGCTTTCTTT

clone size: NA
J gene: TRBJ1-2
D gene: NA
V gene: TRBV10-2
CDR3 protein: CASSESRGGYTF
CDR3 DNA: TGCGCCAGCAGTGAGTCGCGGGGCGGCTACACCTTC

clone size: NA
J gene: TRBJ2-7
D gene: NA
V gene: TRBV2
CDR3 protein: CASRVHYEQYF
CDR3 DNA: TGTGCCAGCAGGGTTCACTACGAGCAGTACTTC

clone size: NA
J gene: TRBJ1-2
D gene: TRBD1
V gene: TRBV28
CDR3 protein: CASSWKGAPYGYTF
CDR3 DNA: TGTGCCAGCAGTTGGAAGGGGGCTCCCTATGGCTACACCTTC

clone size: NA
J gene: TRBJ1-5
D gene: NA
V gene: TRBV5-8
CDR3 protein: CASSRDTNNQPQHF
CDR3 DNA: TGTGCCAGCAGCAGGGACACAAACAATCAGCCCCAGCATTTT

clone size: NA
J gene: TRBJ2-5
D gene: NA
V gene: TRBV30
CDR3 protein: CAWGGGVWETQYF
CDR3 DNA: TGTGCCTGGGGGGGAGGTGTGTGGGAGACCCAGTACTTC

clone size: NA
J gene: TRBJ2-7
D gene: NA
V gene: TRBV5-1
CDR3 protein: CASSSDSSYEQYF
CDR3 DNA: TGCGCCAGCAGCTCGGACAGCTCCTACGAGCAGTACTTC

clone size: NA
J gene: TRBJ1-1
D gene: TRBD1
V gene: TRBV27
CDR3 protein: CASSPRQGAVEAFF
CDR3 DNA: TGTGCCAGCAGCCCTAGACAGGGGGCCGTTGAAGCTTTCTTT

clone size: NA
J gene: TRBJ1-1
D gene: TRBD1
V gene: TRBV5-8
CDR3 protein: CASSFGTTGIGKAFF
CDR3 DNA: TGTGCCAGCAGCTTTGGGACGACAGGGATCGGAAAAGCTTTCTTT

clone size: NA
J gene: TRBJ2-7
D gene: TRBD1
V gene: TRBV18
CDR3 protein: CASSPRPLTGVDYEQYF
CDR3 DNA: TGTGCCAGCTCACCTAGACCCCTGACAGGGGTCGACTACGAGCAGTACTTC

clone size: once
J gene: TRBJ2-7
D gene: TRBD2
V gene: TRBV7-9
CDR3 protein: CASSQTSLLAREQYF
CDR3 DNA: TGTGCCAGCAGCCAAACTAGCTTACTAGCGCGCGAGCAGTACTTC

clone size: NA
J gene: TRBJ1-1
D gene: NA
V gene: TRBV7-9
CDR3 protein: CASSQAQGPAFF
CDR3 DNA: TGTGCCAGCAGCCAGGCGCAGGGTCCGGCTTTCTTT

clone size: NA
J gene: TRBJ2-7
D gene: NA
V gene: TRBV7-2
CDR3 protein: CASSSFRGRYEQYF
CDR3 DNA: TGTGCCAGCAGCTCGTTCAGGGGTCGGTACGAGCAGTACTTC

clone size: NA
J gene: TRBJ2-7
D gene: TRBD1
V gene: TRBV5-8
CDR3 protein: CADNRGLGDEQYF
CDR3 DNA: TGTGCCGATAACAGGGGTTTAGGCGACGAGCAGTACTTC

clone size: NA
J gene: TRBJ1-2
D gene: NA
V gene: TRBV7-9
CDR3 protein: CASSIEARGYTF
CDR3 DNA: TGTGCCAGCAGCATCGAGGCGCGGGGCTACACCTTC

clone size: NA
J gene: TRBJ2-5
D gene: NA
V gene: TRBV12-3/TRBV12-4
CDR3 protein: CASRPDKQETQYF
CDR3 DNA: TGTGCCAGCAGACCCGACAAACAAGAGACCCAGTACTTC

clone size: NA
J gene: TRBJ2-2
D gene: TRBD2
V gene: TRBV28
CDR3 protein: CASSFLSGGGELFF
CDR3 DNA: TGTGCCAGCAGTTTCCTTAGCGGGGGCGGGGAGCTGTTTTTT

clone size: NA
J gene: TRBJ2-5
D gene: NA
V gene: TRBV5-1
CDR3 protein: CASSLWGEETQYF
CDR3 DNA: TGCGCCAGCAGCTTGTGGGGCGAAGAGACCCAGTACTTC

clone size: NA
J gene: TRBJ1-1
D gene: TRBD1
V gene: TRBV28
CDR3 protein: CASRSGTAPQAFF
CDR3 DNA: TGTGCCAGCAGATCCGGGACAGCTCCCCAAGCTTTCTTT

clone size: NA
J gene: TRBJ1-1
D gene: NA
V gene: TRBV2
CDR3 protein: CASSRQMMNTEAFF
CDR3 DNA: TGTGCCAGCAGTCGACAGATGATGAACACTGAAGCTTTCTTT